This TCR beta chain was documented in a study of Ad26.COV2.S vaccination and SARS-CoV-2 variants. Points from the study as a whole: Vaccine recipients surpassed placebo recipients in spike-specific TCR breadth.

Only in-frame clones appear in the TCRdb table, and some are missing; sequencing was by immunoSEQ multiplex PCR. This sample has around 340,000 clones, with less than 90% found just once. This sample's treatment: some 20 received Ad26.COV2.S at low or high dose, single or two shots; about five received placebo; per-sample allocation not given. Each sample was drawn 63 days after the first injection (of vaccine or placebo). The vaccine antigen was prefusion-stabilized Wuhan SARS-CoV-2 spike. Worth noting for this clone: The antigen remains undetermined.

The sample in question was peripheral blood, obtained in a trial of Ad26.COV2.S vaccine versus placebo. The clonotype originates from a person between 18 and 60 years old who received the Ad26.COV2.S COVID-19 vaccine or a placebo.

The CDR3, as DNA: TGTGCCAGCAGCGAAGGGGGACTGGCGGGAGATACGCAGTATTTT. Translated, it gives CASSEGGLAGDTQYF. The chain is built from TRBV7-3 and TRBJ2-3, with D possibly being TRBD1 or TRBD2 (6 bases each). This CDR3 is built from 15 residues. Germline-derived CDR1 and CDR2 are SGHTA and FQGTGA. Trimming stripped 5 bases from V and 5 bases from J, with 17 bases between. Filled out from reference TRBV7-3 and TRBJ2-3, the complete variable domain reads GAGVSQTPSNKVTEKGKYVELRCDPISGHTALYWYRQSLGQGPEFLIYFQGTGAADDSGLPNDRFFAVRPEGSVSTLKIQRTERGDSAVYLCASSEGGLAGDTQYFGPGTRLTVL.